The T cell receptor (beta chain) under discussion was sequenced for a study of blood T cell repertoires in COVID-19. Trimming removed 2 bases from V and 3 bases from J; junction bases left unmatched: 12. This CDR3 is 18 amino acids long. Germline values: CDR1 WNHNN, CDR2 SYGVQD (reference sequence). Original methodology: Amplification with reference gene primers provided the estimates of nucleated cell counts. The assay was immunoSEQ multiplex PCR, and TCRdb's table has in-frame clones only and misses some. That table is the source of V, J and clone size, and D and trimming were worked out from the DNA. This sample carries 200,000 to 300,000 clones, around nine tenths of them seen once, and the ten largest clones take around 9.5%.

The clonotype comes from a man between 35 and 55 years old who had recovered from COVID-19. V and J are TRBV10-1 and TRBJ1-1; 10 bases agree with TRBD1. The sequenced material came from peripheral blood. This chain's CDR3 is CASSEPGWTGGRYTEAFF. The CDR3 DNA reads TGCGCCAGCAGTGAGCCCGGGTGGACAGGGGGGCGGTACACTGAAGCTTTCTTT.